The following is a TCR beta chain sequence with its context. The antigen remains unidentified. The sample originates from a study of T cell responses to AZD1222 COVID-19 vaccine. Findings of the study overall: Unmutated variant regions reportedly attract nearly half of all spike-specific TCRs. Only after the peak T cell response were repertoires sampled. Clonal diversity may have been underestimated, and the donors were mostly white British, with more females than males.

CDR3 length: 14 amino acids. V dropped 6 bases and J dropped 7 bases, with 18 bases sitting between them. The germline V gene encodes CDR1 MGHDK and CDR2 SYGVNS. Some clones are missing from TCRdb's copy, which holds only in-frame ones; the method was immunoSEQ multiplex PCR. The sample includes 95,000 to 130,000 clones, about 90% of them seen just once. The sequencing used peripheral blood, collected on day 0 of AZD1222 vaccination. The chain couples TRBV25-1 to TRBJ1-1, with D unclear. The sequence was collected from an adult in good health. CDR3 sequence (DNA): TGTGCCAGCAGCCTGGAGGCGCTCGGGGTTGAAGCTTTCTTT. Translating it yields CASSLEALGVEAFF.